This T cell receptor beta chain was sequenced during a study of response to subunit inactivated influenza vaccine. Overall study findings and caveats: Authors suggested each seasonal flu vaccination may recruit only limited numbers of new T cells.

TCRdb redid the calling of the RT-PCR reads with MiXCR, one entry per CDR3 protein. The top ten hold under 15% of the sample, which has about 520,000 distinct CDR3 sequences, roughly 7.6% seen once. Trimming pared 5 bases from V and 2 bases from J, leaving 7 bases between. The CDR3 extends over 12 amino acids. This clonotype appeared many times. Its antigen is currently unknown. Material: PBMCs from blood, obtained approximately 25 months after vaccination. This receptor was obtained from a man between 50 and 69 years old who received an inactivated influenza vaccine. This rearrangement joins TRBV12-3 or TRBV12-4 to TRBJ2-7; D gene uncertain. The CDR3 spells CASSVGPYEQYF. The DNA of the CDR3 is TGTGCCAGCAGTGTCGGACCCTACGAGCAGTACTTC.